Below, one TCR beta chain is given with its context. What it binds is unknown. Each cell subset's genomic DNA was divided evenly among several immunoSEQ plates. Under the authors' procedure: Junction-only immunoSEQ sequences carried no quality scores, so filtering differed. Here immunoSEQ multiplex PCR was the method, and the copy in TCRdb shows in-frame clones only, minus some. D and trimming were read from the DNA, whereas the V and J calls and clone size are those reported in that table. The profile covers 1,400,000 or so clones, with just under 99% appearing a single time and 0.36% taken by the ten largest. This sample is part of a study of shared clonotypes between healthy human individuals. General study results and limits: Rarefaction gave evidence that sorted-subset sequencing remained incomplete despite large depth.

Trimming pared 5 bases from V and 0 bases from J, leaving 7 bases between. The CDR3 sequence is 13 residues long. The V gene's germline CDR1 is SGHDN and CDR2 FVKESK. The rearrangement uses TRBV14 and TRBJ1-1; D is ambiguous. This TCR came from a man younger than 45 in good health. The sequencing sample was made of naive CD4+ T cells sorted from blood. Subset here: CD45RA+ positively selected. DNA for the CDR3: TGTGCCAGCAGCTATGTCCTGAACACTGAAGCTTTCTTT. Its protein product is CASSYVLNTEAFF.